This entry lists 21 T cell receptor beta chains sequenced from one sample in a study of T cells in women clearing cervical HPV infection. Sequencing used immunoSEQ multiplex PCR; TCRdb keeps in-frame clones, though not all of them. This table holds roughly 35,000 clones. Sequencing used blood buffy coat. The receptors stem from a woman aged 18 to 75 with a cervical HPV16 infection that either progressed to CIN3+ or cleared (not recorded which).

Concerning this clone: The missing CDR3 end, 3 residues past where the read stops, is filled in from the germline J gene. The genes are TRBV7-9 and TRBJ1-2; TRBD1 might be the D (5 bases). CDR1 and CDR2 from the germline V gene are SEHNR and FQNEAQ (reference sequence). The CDR3 runs 12 residues. Incomplete CDR3 DNA: TGTGCCAGCAGCCCCCAAGGGGAGGGC. This translates into CASSPQGEG. The CDR3 as a whole reads CASSPQGEGYTF.

As for this clone: The CDR3 end lies 3 residues beyond the end of the read and is filled in from the germline J gene. The chain combines TRBV7-9 with TRBJ1-2; the match to TRBD1 covers 7 bases. The germline V gene encodes CDR1 SEHNR and CDR2 FQNEAQ (reference sequence). The CDR3 sequence is 14 residues long. CDR3 amino acids: CASSLSTGDGGYTF. The part of the CDR3 DNA that was read is TGTGCCAGCAGCTTATCCACAGGGGACGGCGGC.

The CDR3 here is CALLGDRAEAFF. The sequenced part of the CDR3 DNA is TGTGCCCTTCTAGGGGATCGCGCTGAA. The chain couples TRBV30 to TRBJ1-1; a possible D gene is TRBD1 (5 bases). The read finishes 3 residues shy of the CDR3 end, and the germline J gene is used to complete it. V lost 8 bases and J 6 bases, leaving 16 bases between the germline ends. CDR3 length: 12 residues. CDR1 is GTSNPN, CDR2 SVGIG, per germline (reference sequence).

A remark on this clone: The sequenced fragment ends 3 residues before the CDR3 boundary, so the rest is inferred from the germline J gene. The V and J genes are TRBV19 and TRBJ1-2, with 7 bases identical to TRBD1. CDR1 is LNHDA, CDR2 SQIVND, per germline (reference sequence). The CDR3 totals 11 residues. CDR3 bases read: TGTGCCAGCCGGGACAGCCTACGC. It codes for CASRDSLR. The complete CDR3 protein is CASRDSLRYTF. The variable domain in full, completed from reference TRBV19 and TRBJ1-2, reads DGGITQSPKYLFRKEGQNVTLSCEQNLNHDAMYWYRQDPGQGLRLIYYSQIVNDFQKGDIAEGYSVSREKKESFPLTVTSAQKNPTAFYLCASRDSLRYTFGSGTRLTVV.

With respect to this clone: Read sequence stops 3 residues before the CDR3 end, and the germline J gene provides the missing end. The V and J genes are TRBV6-1 and TRBJ1-2, with 7 bases aligning to TRBD1. The CDR3 is 14 amino acids. CDR1 and CDR2 from the germline V gene are MNHNS and SASEGT. J gave up 4 bases and V 0 bases, and 2 bases lay outside the gene matches. The DNA read from the CDR3 is TGTGCCAGCAGTGAAGCGGCAGGGGGCTATGGC. It yields the protein CASSEAAGGYG. In full, the CDR3 is CASSEAAGGYGYTF.

Remarks on this clone: The sequence runs out 3 residues before the end of the CDR3; the remainder is reconstructed from the germline J gene. J is TRBJ2-1 and V is TRBV20-1; 8 bases map to TRBD2. The CDR3 runs 19 residues. The junction had 14 bases not matched to a gene; V was cut back by 1 base and J by 0 bases. Germline V CDR1 and CDR2: DFQATT, SNEGSKA (reference sequence). CDR3 DNA (partial): TGCAGTGCTAGAGGGGCGGCACGAGAGCGGGGGAGCTCCTACAATGAG. This encodes CSARGAARERGSSYNE. The entire CDR3 protein is CSARGAARERGSSYNEQFF.

Worth noting for this clone: Coverage ceases 3 residues before the CDR3 finishes, and the germline J gene fills in the end. The V and J genes are TRBV7-2 and TRBJ1-2; 8 bases fit TRBD1. Germline CDR1 SGHTA, CDR2 FQGNSA. CDR3 length: 15 residues. The CDR3 protein is CASSSTRQGKYDYTF. Partial CDR3 DNA: TGTGCCAGCAGCAGTACCCGACAGGGGAAATACGAC.

The covered CDR3 bases are TGTGCCAGCAGCCCAACAGGACATATCCAAGAGACC. Protein product: CASSPTGHIQET. The whole CDR3 protein reads CASSPTGHIQETQYF. The chain couples TRBV7-2 to TRBJ2-5; weak D call: TRBD1 (5 bases). Read data end 3 residues before the CDR3 end; the end is taken from the germline J gene. The CDR3 extends over 15 amino acids. Germline CDR1 reads SGHTA; CDR2 reads FQGNSA. The V and J ends lost 5 bases and 1 base respectively, with 14 bases between them.

Comment on this clone: The read ends 3 residues before the CDR3 terminus; that terminus is restored from the germline J gene. This chain connects TRBV19 to TRBJ2-3; 12 bases map to TRBD1. Trimming removed 6 bases from V and 8 bases from J; junction bases left unmatched: 12. The germline V gene encodes CDR1 LNHDA and CDR2 SQIVND (reference sequence). This CDR3 comprises 16 residues. CDR3 bases read: TGTGCCAGTAGCACTCCCGGGACAGGGGGCGCGGGTACG. Translated, it gives CASSTPGTGGAGT. In full, the CDR3 reads CASSTPGTGGAGTQYF.

Concerning this clone itself: Sequencing ends 3 residues short of the CDR3 end; the germline J gene provides the rest. The V gene is TRBV7-2, the J gene TRBJ2-3; no firm D call. Trimming shortened V by 5 bases and J by 8 bases, and 20 bases separated the two germline ends. This CDR3 comprises 15 residues. In germline, CDR1 is SGHTA, CDR2 FQGNSA. This CDR3 reads CASSPTLDAPITQYF. CDR3 DNA (partial): TGTGCCAGCAGCCCCACCCTAGATGCCCCGATTACG. The full variable domain, completed using reference TRBV7-2 and TRBJ2-3, is GAGVSQSPSNKVTEKGKDVELRCDPISGHTALYWYRQSLGQGLEFLIYFQGNSAPDKSGLPSDRFSAERTGGSVSTLTIQRTQQEDSAVYLCASSPTLDAPITQYFGPGTRLTVL.

Of note for this clone: The read comes to an end 3 residues before the CDR3 does, leaving the germline J gene to fill in the end. The rearrangement joins TRBV28 to TRBJ1-2; a weak D match, TRBD1 (6 bases). The CDR3 runs to 13 residues. The V gene's germline CDR1 is MDHEN and CDR2 SYDVKM. Trimming pared 4 bases from V and 6 bases from J, leaving 12 bases between. The covered CDR3 bases are TGTGCCAGCAGTTGGGGGGGCATAAATGGC. Translating gives CASSWGGING. The whole CDR3 sequence reads CASSWGGINGYTF.

Regarding this clone: The read ends 3 residues shy of where the CDR3 ends; the end is completed using the germline J gene. The V and J genes are TRBV19 and TRBJ2-4, with TRBD1 matching over 7 bases. Germline CDR1 reads LNHDA; CDR2 reads SQIVND (reference sequence). This CDR3 contains 14 residues. The V segment lost 6 bases and the J segment 1 base; nucleotides outside the gene matches: 3. Partial CDR3 DNA: TGTGCCAGTAGCCCACAGGGGGCCAAAAACATT. Translation gives CASSPQGAKNI. The whole CDR3 region reads CASSPQGAKNIQYF.

A note on this clone: The CDR3 is cut off 3 residues early in the read; its end comes from the germline J gene. The genes are TRBV7-9 and TRBJ2-1, with 12 bases matching TRBD2. Germline V gene lookup returns CDR1 SEHNR and CDR2 FQNEAQ (reference sequence). V lost 8 bases to trimming and J lost 6 bases; unmatched junction nucleotides: 5. The CDR3 contains 14 residues. The CDR3 is CASDRLAGANEQFF. Incomplete CDR3 DNA: TGTGCCAGCGACCGACTAGCGGGAGCCAATGAG.

Incomplete CDR3 DNA: TGTGCCTGGAGTGTGCGGGACAGAGTAATACATGGC. It codes for CAWSVRDRVIHG. The whole CDR3 protein is CAWSVRDRVIHGYTF. The chain has TRBV30 and TRBJ1-2; 7 nucleotides line up with TRBD1. The CDR3 end lies 3 residues beyond the end of the read and is filled in from the germline J gene. V trimming: 0 bases; J trimming: 6 bases; junction bases outside the gene matches: 10. The CDR3 extends over 15 amino acids. CDR1 and CDR2 (germline): GTSNPN, SVGIG (reference sequence). Using reference TRBV30 and TRBJ1-2 for the parts outside the CDR3, the full variable domain is SQTIHQWPATLVQPVGSPLSLECTVEGTSNPNLYWYRQAAGRGLQLLFYSVGIGQISSEVPQNLSASRPQDRQFILSSKKLLLSDSGFYLCAWSVRDRVIHGYTFGSGTRLTVV.

CDR3 in amino acids: CASSSGSRANVLTF. The CDR3 DNA, read in part, is TGTGCCAGCAGCTCCGGGTCGCGGGCCAACGTC. The J gene is TRBJ2-6, the V gene TRBV7-2, with D unresolved. With the read ending 3 residues before the CDR3 end, the germline J gene is used to fill in that end. Germline-derived CDR1 and CDR2 are SGHTA and FQGNSA. V dropped 4 bases and J dropped 5 bases, with 9 bases sitting between them. The CDR3 spans 14 residues.

A note on this clone: Sequencing ends 3 residues short of the CDR3 end; the germline J gene provides the rest. The rearrangement uses TRBV20-1 and TRBJ1-1; 9 bases match TRBD1. Trimming cost V 6 bases and J 4 bases; bases outside gene matches: 3. The germline CDR1 and CDR2 sequences are DFQATT and SNEGSKA (reference sequence). The CDR3 is made up of 12 amino acids. The sequenced CDR3 bases are TGCAGTGCGGGGACAGGGCCCACTGAA. Protein sequence: CSAGTGPTE. The entire CDR3 is CSAGTGPTEAFF.

To note about this clone: The read ends 3 residues shy of where the CDR3 ends; the end is completed using the germline J gene. This chain connects TRBV19 to TRBJ1-3; possibly TRBD1 for D (5 bases). Germline CDR1 and CDR2: LNHDA and SQIVND (reference sequence). V was trimmed by 4 bases and J by 4 bases, leaving 11 bases between them. CDR3 size: 14 residues. The CDR3 region is CASSRGGAGNTIYF. Partial CDR3 DNA: TGTGCCAGTAGTAGAGGCGGGGCGGGAAACACC.

Concerning this clone itself: The read ends 3 residues before the CDR3 terminus; that terminus is restored from the germline J gene. This chain joins TRBV6-1 and TRBJ1-3; D may be TRBD1 (5 bases). The CDR3 is 16 residues long. V was shortened by 3 bases and J by 3 bases, with 15 bases between the two germline ends. Germline assignment: CDR1 MNHNS and CDR2 SASEGT. Incomplete CDR3 DNA: TGTGCCAGCAGTGAGGGGGGAGTGGGTTTTGGAAACACC. Encoded protein: CASSEGGVGFGNT. The complete CDR3 sequence is CASSEGGVGFGNTIYF.

Notes on this clone: The sequence runs out 3 residues before the end of the CDR3; the remainder is reconstructed from the germline J gene. V and J are TRBV19 and TRBJ2-3, with a possible D match to TRBD1 (6 bases). CDR1 LNHDA and CDR2 SQIVND come from the germline V gene (reference sequence). The CDR3 runs 14 residues. The germline V and J ends were trimmed by 6 bases and 2 bases, with 12 bases remaining between them. The CDR3 region is CASRVTGSTDTQYF. CDR3 DNA, as far as it was read: TGTGCCAGTAGGGTGACAGGTTCCACAGATACG.

About this clone itself: The read halts 3 residues ahead of the CDR3 end, with the missing end drawn from the germline J gene. The genes are TRBV5-6 and TRBJ2-5; the D gene is possibly TRBD1 (6 bases). Trimming cost V 5 bases and J 5 bases, with 13 bases left between them. Germline loops: CDR1 SGHDT, CDR2 YYEEEE. The CDR3 has 13 residues. CDR3 protein: CASRNQGYETQYF. The part of the CDR3 DNA that was read is TGTGCCAGCAGAAACCAGGGGTACGAGACC.

Concerning this clone: From the germline J gene comes the end of the CDR3, since the read stops 3 residues before it. The gene calls are TRBV12-3 or TRBV12-4 and TRBJ1-5, with D tentatively TRBD1 (6 bases). The CDR3 is 15 amino acids. Trimming shortened V by 4 bases and J by 5 bases, and 15 bases separated the two germline ends. The CDR3 DNA, read in part, is TGTGCCAGCAGTTCAAACCGGGAGGGGGATCAGCCC. It yields the protein CASSSNREGDQP. The whole CDR3 region reads CASSSNREGDQPQHF.